Sequencing of this T cell receptor (beta chain) was carried out in a study of T cells after posttransplantation cyclophosphamide. Study-level findings and limits: Tissue-infiltrating T cells from skin or gut overlapped little with blood T cells. Donor CD8+ memory clones often dominated recipient blood repertoires at later times.

This clone turned up a few times. Antigen specificity is unknown. Profiling relied on immunoSEQ multiplex PCR, and the TCRdb table lists in-frame clones only, not all of them. Recorded here are fewer than 40,000 clones, none singletons. V trimming: 4 bases; J trimming: 3 bases; junction bases outside the gene matches: 10. This CDR3 spans 16 amino acids. The germline gives CDR1 KGHSH, CDR2 LQKENI. Sequencing was carried out using PBMCs. J is TRBJ2-5 and V is TRBV18, with 8 bases lining up with TRBD2. The receptor's source is a woman aged 50 to 65 in good health and a related stem cell transplant donor. CDR3: CASSLGTSGRKETQYF. CDR3 nucleotides: TGTGCCAGCTCACTTGGGACCAGCGGGAGAAAAGAGACCCAGTACTTC.